These T cell receptor beta chains were read from a single sample in a study of blood T cell repertoires in COVID-19. Produced via immunoSEQ multiplex PCR; TCRdb's table is partial and in-frame only. Among 220,000 or so clones, around 83% were seen once, and the ten largest hold 10%. Sequencing was performed on peripheral blood. Source of these receptors: a woman between 45 and 60 years old with COVID-19, enrolled during active disease. Each CDR3 is given with its conserved first and last residue. D genes are given only for firm matches. Some rows mark clone size as missing; the rest say once, few, many or name a class of expanded clone.

v_gene	d_gene	j_gene	abundance	CDR3nt	CDR3aa
TRBV7-6	-	TRBJ2-1	-	TGTGCCAGCAGCTCACTTGACTACAATGAGCAGTTCTTC	CASSSLDYNEQFF
TRBV6-2/TRBV6-3	-	TRBJ2-4	-	TGTGCCAGCAGTTCCCAGAACCGAAACATTCAGTACTTC	CASSSQNRNIQYF
TRBV5-1	TRBD1	TRBJ1-1	-	TGCGCCAGCAGCCCGCGGACAGGGAACACTGAAGCTTTCTTT	CASSPRTGNTEAFF
TRBV21-1	-	TRBJ1-5	-	TGTGCCAGCAGCAAAGCCTCATTGAGTCAGCGTTCCAATCAGCCCCAGCATTTT	CASSKASLSQRSNQPQHF
TRBV14	-	TRBJ2-7	-	TGTGCCAGCAGCCAAGCTAGAGGGTGGGTGGAGCAGTACTTC	CASSQARGWVEQYF
TRBV20-1	-	TRBJ2-1	-	TGCAGTGCTGTTCGTCCCCCGGAGCAGTTCTTC	CSAVRPPEQFF
TRBV11-3	-	TRBJ2-2	-	TGTGCCAGCAGGGGAGGTTTACCCACCGGGGAGCTGTTTTTT	CASRGGLPTGELFF
TRBV12-3/TRBV12-4	TRBD1	TRBJ2-5	-	TGTGCCAGCAGCAGGGGGGAGACCCAGTACTTC	CASSRGETQYF
TRBV6-5	-	TRBJ2-5	-	TGTGCCAGCAGCCCGGACTGGGGAGTTGAGACCCAGTACTTC	CASSPDWGVETQYF
TRBV28	TRBD2	TRBJ2-3	-	TGTGCCAGCAGTTTTCTCGGACTAGCGGGGGCTTCCACAGATACGCAGTATTTT	CASSFLGLAGASTDTQYF
TRBV7-9	-	TRBJ1-4	-	TGTGCCAGCAGCCCTCGGGGATGGGGAGAAAAACTGTTTTTT	CASSPRGWGEKLFF
TRBV4-1	TRBD1	TRBJ2-7	-	TGCGCCAGCAGCCTAAACAGGGGGCTTGGATACGAGCAGTACTTC	CASSLNRGLGYEQYF
TRBV24-1	-	TRBJ2-1	-	TGTGCCACCAGTACCGGGGGTCTACATGAGCAGTTCTTC	CATSTGGLHEQFF
TRBV15	-	TRBJ1-2	-	TGTGCCACCAGCAGTAAATGGACATCCCCAGCTAACTATGGCTACACCTTC	CATSSKWTSPANYGYTF
TRBV18	-	TRBJ2-7	-	TGTGCCAGCTCACCAAGGCAGGGCCTCTACGAGCAGTACTTC	CASSPRQGLYEQYF
TRBV10-3	TRBD1	TRBJ2-2	-	TGTGCCATCAGTGGGACAGGGGGCGTGAACACCGGGGAGCTGTTTTTT	CAISGTGGVNTGELFF
TRBV7-6	-	TRBJ2-5	-	TGTGCCAGCAGCTTAAATAACAGTCCTCAAGAGACCCAGTACTTC	CASSLNNSPQETQYF
TRBV5-1	-	TRBJ2-2	-	TGCGCCAGCAGCTCAGCTAGCAGCACCGGGGAGCTGTTTTTT	CASSSASSTGELFF
TRBV7-9	-	TRBJ2-7	few	TGTGCCAGCAGGGGCCAGGGCGAGCAGTACTTC	CASRGQGEQYF
TRBV7-6	-	TRBJ2-3	-	TGTGCCAGCAGCTTTGGGGAGGTCACAGATACGCAGTATTTT	CASSFGEVTDTQYF
TRBV10-3	-	TRBJ2-1	-	TGTGCCATCAGTAAGAGAGAGGGTGTGGGCAATGAGCAGTTCTTC	CAISKREGVGNEQFF
TRBV19	TRBD2	TRBJ2-6	-	TGTGCCAGTAGTATAGGACTAGCGGGGTCCGGGGCCAACGTCCTGACTTTC	CASSIGLAGSGANVLTF
TRBV21-1	-	TRBJ1-1	-	TGTGCCAGCAGCAAAGCTCGGAACAGGTACTACACTGAAGCTTTCTTT	CASSKARNRYYTEAFF
TRBV7-2	-	TRBJ1-1	-	TGTGCCAGCAGCTCACAGGGCAGGGGAACGGCTTTCTTT	CASSSQGRGTAFF
TRBV15	-	TRBJ1-2	-	TGTGCCACCAGCAGTCCATCCCGGTCCTATGGCTACACCTTC	CATSSPSRSYGYTF
TRBV30	TRBD1	TRBJ1-4	-	TGTGCCTGGGCACAGGGGCCTAATGAAAAACTGTTTTTT	CAWAQGPNEKLFF
TRBV6-1	-	TRBJ1-5	-	TGTGCCAGCAGTGAAAGAGGTGATCAGCCCCAGCATTTT	CASSERGDQPQHF
TRBV5-4	-	TRBJ2-5	-	TGTGCCAGCAGCTACAGGGTCGGTGTAGAGACCCAGTACTTC	CASSYRVGVETQYF
TRBV12-5	TRBD1	TRBJ1-1	-	TGTGCTAGTGGTCGACAGGGTCGGGGCACTGAAGCTTTCTTT	CASGRQGRGTEAFF
TRBV12-3/TRBV12-4	-	TRBJ1-1	once	TGTGCCAGCAGCTTACAGGGGAACACTGAAGCTTTCTTT	CASSLQGNTEAFF
TRBV5-4	-	TRBJ1-1	-	TGTGCCAGCAGCTTGGGGAGGAGGACAGTCAACACTGAAGCTTTCTTT	CASSLGRRTVNTEAFF
TRBV10-3	TRBD2	TRBJ2-3	-	TGTGCCATCAGCTGGACTAGCGGGGGGCAGGGGACGCAGTATTTT	CAISWTSGGQGTQYF
TRBV19	TRBD1	TRBJ2-1	-	TGTGCCAGTAGTATGGGACAGGGGCTCCCCAATGAGCAGTTCTTC	CASSMGQGLPNEQFF
TRBV11-2	TRBD1	TRBJ2-7	-	TGTGCCAGCAGCTTAGCTAGGGACAGACTAAACGAGCAGTACTTC	CASSLARDRLNEQYF
TRBV3-1/TRBV3-2	TRBD2	TRBJ2-7	-	TGTGCCAGCACCCCTCGGGGAGGGGCGGAAGAGCAGTACTTC	CASTPRGGAEEQYF